These 5 T cell receptor beta chains were sequenced from one sample in a study of OX40 agonist ivuxolimab in advanced cancers. The protocol was immunoSEQ multiplex PCR, while the TCRdb copy is restricted to in-frame clones and leaves out a portion. The repertoire consists of 55,000 to 80,000 clones, with about 85% occurring once and the leading ten covering less than 1.1%. Sequencing was performed on CD4+ or CD8+ T cells sorted from blood, taken in a trial of the OX40 agonist ivuxolimab. The origin of the receptors is an adult with an advanced solid tumor such as melanoma, head and neck, liver or kidney cancer.

This sequence joins TRBV20-1 and TRBJ2-1; D remains ambiguous. Germline V CDR1 and CDR2: DFQATT, SNEGSKA (reference sequence). The V gene lost 1 base and the J gene lost 9 bases, with 7 bases spanning the gap. This CDR3 is 11 amino acids long. CDR3 residues: CSARGWGEQFF. DNA for the CDR3: TGCAGTGCTAGAGGCTGGGGTGAGCAGTTCTTC.

V and J are TRBV6-1 and TRBJ1-5; D not certain. The CDR3 totals 15 residues. V gave up 2 bases and J gave up 0 bases, with 8 bases separating them. Germline V gene sequence: CDR1 MNHNS, CDR2 SASEGT. The DNA of the CDR3 is TGTGCCAGCAGTGAACTCTGGGATAGCAATCAGCCCCAGCATTTT. Its protein product is CASSELWDSNQPQHF.

The gene calls are TRBV7-3 and TRBJ2-7; D might be TRBD1 or TRBD2, each matching 6 bases. Trimming cost V 5 bases and J 5 bases, with 19 bases left between them. There are 15 residues in the CDR3. The germline CDR1 and CDR2 sequences are SGHTA and FQGTGA. CDR3 sequence: CASSTTGTLRHEQYF. For the CDR3, the DNA is TGTGCCAGCAGCACTACAGGGACTTTGAGGCACGAGCAGTACTTC. The full variable domain, in which reference TRBV7-3 and TRBJ2-7 provide the parts outside the CDR3, is GAGVSQTPSNKVTEKGKYVELRCDPISGHTALYWYRQSLGQGPEFLIYFQGTGAADDSGLPNDRFFAVRPEGSVSTLKIQRTERGDSAVYLCASSTTGTLRHEQYFGPGTRLTVT.

This chain uses TRBV5-5 with TRBJ2-1; 10 nucleotides match TRBD2. V dropped 1 base and J dropped 2; count of bases not matched to a gene: 3. The CDR3 consists of 16 residues. Germline loops: CDR1 SGHKS, CDR2 YYEKEE (reference sequence). The CDR3 sequence: CASSLSTSGTYNEQFF. The CDR3 DNA reads as TGTGCCAGCAGCTTGTCCACTAGCGGGACCTACAATGAGCAGTTCTTC.

V gene TRBV6-1 combines with J gene TRBJ1-5; tentatively, D is TRBD1 (5 bases). The ends were cut back, 6 bases at V and 6 bases at J, with 12 bases in the middle. The CDR3 is 13 amino acids. Germline assignment: CDR1 MNHNS and CDR2 SASEGT. In nucleotides, the CDR3 is TGTGCCAGCAGAGGTACAACAGGTCAGCCCCAGCATTTT. Translation gives CASRGTTGQPQHF.